This T cell receptor (beta chain) was captured by sequencing in a study of Ad26.COV2.S vaccination and SARS-CoV-2 variants. The protocol was immunoSEQ multiplex PCR, while the TCRdb copy is restricted to in-frame clones and leaves out a portion. The sample lists about 350,000 clones, around 83% occurring once. V lost 0 bases to trimming and J lost 7 bases; unmatched junction nucleotides: 6. The CDR3 spans 16 residues. The germline CDR1 and CDR2 sequences are SGHNT and YENEEA. Treatment defined: about 20 received Ad26.COV2.S at low or high dose, single or two shots; about 5 received placebo; per-sample allocation not given. Sampling happened 63 days after the first vaccine or placebo injection.

The input for sequencing was peripheral blood, taken in a trial of Ad26.COV2.S vaccine versus placebo. The sequence was collected from a person aged 18 to 65 who received the Ad26.COV2.S COVID-19 vaccine or a placebo. V is TRBV11-3 and J is TRBJ2-3, with TRBD2 matching over 11 bases. The CDR3 loop is CASSLDTSGGHNTQYF. As DNA, the CDR3 is TGTGCCAGCAGCTTAGATACTAGCGGGGGACATAATACGCAGTATTTT.